This record covers a single T cell receptor (beta chain). The germline gives CDR1 KGHSH, CDR2 LQKENI. The CDR3 totals 15 residues. V lost 3 bases and J 5 bases, leaving 14 bases between the germline ends. Authors' data handling: Cell counts per sample came from amplifying reference gene primers. The assay was immunoSEQ multiplex PCR, and TCRdb's table has in-frame clones only and misses some. The V and J calls and clone size come from that table; D and trimming were worked out from the DNA. The sample includes about 82,000 clones, 82% seen only once; the top ten take less than 9%. These data originate in a study of blood T cell repertoires in COVID-19. About the research overall: T cells, B-cell-depleted T cells, or PBMCs provided the cDNA or gDNA that served as material.

The specimen was peripheral blood. V is TRBV18 and J is TRBJ1-5, with D tentatively TRBD1 (6 bases). This receptor was obtained from a man in his forties or fifties with active or convalescent COVID-19. This chain's CDR3 is CASSPRGAPDQPQHF. In nucleotides, the CDR3 is TGTGCCAGCTCACCCCGGGGGGCGCCCGATCAGCCCCAGCATTTT.